The T cell receptor beta chain under discussion was sequenced for a study of tumour-infiltrating T cells in Burkitt lymphoma. Study summary: The Burkitt lymphoma cohort spanned all epidemiological subtypes. Repertoire clonality predicted overall and progression-free survival. The study's findings and limits: Public clonotypes, several, appeared across numerous Burkitt lymphoma patients.

J gave up 3 bases and V 5 bases, and 6 bases lay outside the gene matches. CDR3 length: 15 amino acids. The V gene's germline CDR1 is SNHLY and CDR2 FYNNEI. As to this clone: Its antigen remains unidentified.

Clones were read by immunoSEQ multiplex PCR, and TCRdb kept only the in-frame ones, dropping some. The data contain 43,000 or so clones, approximately 31% of them singletons. The receptor was isolated from a human donor with Burkitt lymphoma. This rearrangement joins TRBV2 to TRBJ2-2; TRBD1 matches at 7 bases. Sequenced sample: tumor tissue. CDR3 loop: CASSPQGPDTGELFF. DNA of the CDR3: TGTGCCAGCAGTCCACAGGGGCCCGACACCGGGGAGCTGTTTTTT.